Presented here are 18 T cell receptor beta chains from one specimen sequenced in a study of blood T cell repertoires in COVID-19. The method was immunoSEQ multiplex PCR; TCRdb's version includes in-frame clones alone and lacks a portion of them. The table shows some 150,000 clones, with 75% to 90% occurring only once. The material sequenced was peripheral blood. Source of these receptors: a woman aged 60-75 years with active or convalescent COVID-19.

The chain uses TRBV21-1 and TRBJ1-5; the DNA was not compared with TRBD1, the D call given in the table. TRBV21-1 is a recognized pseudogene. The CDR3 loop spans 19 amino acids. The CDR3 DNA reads TGTGCCAGCAGCCCACCCCGGAGACAGGGTAAATATAGCAATCAGCCCCAGCATTTT. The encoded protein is CASSPPRRQGKYSNQPQHF.

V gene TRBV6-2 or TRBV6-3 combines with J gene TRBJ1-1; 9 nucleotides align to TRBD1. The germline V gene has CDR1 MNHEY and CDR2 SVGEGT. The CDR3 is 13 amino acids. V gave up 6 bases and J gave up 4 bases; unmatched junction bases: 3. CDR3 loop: CASSWDRATEAFF. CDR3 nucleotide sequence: TGTGCCAGCAGCTGGGACAGGGCCACTGAAGCTTTCTTT.

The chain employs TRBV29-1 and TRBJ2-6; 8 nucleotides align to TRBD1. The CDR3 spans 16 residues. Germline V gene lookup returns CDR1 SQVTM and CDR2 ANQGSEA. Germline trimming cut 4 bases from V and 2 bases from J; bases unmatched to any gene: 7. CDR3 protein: CSVVGQGSAGANVLTF. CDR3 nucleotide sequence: TGCAGCGTTGTAGGACAGGGATCGGCTGGGGCCAACGTCCTGACTTTC.

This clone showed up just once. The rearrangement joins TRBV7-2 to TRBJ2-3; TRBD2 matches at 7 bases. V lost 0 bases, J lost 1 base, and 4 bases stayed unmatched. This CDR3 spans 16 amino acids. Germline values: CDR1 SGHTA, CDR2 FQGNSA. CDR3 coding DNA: TGTGCCAGCAGCTTAGCAACGGGGGGTGGCACAGATACGCAGTATTTT. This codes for CASSLATGGGTDTQYF.

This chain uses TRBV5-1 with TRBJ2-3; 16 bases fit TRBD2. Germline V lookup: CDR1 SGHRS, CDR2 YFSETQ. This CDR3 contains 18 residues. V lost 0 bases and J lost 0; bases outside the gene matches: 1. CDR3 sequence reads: CASSLAGLAGGSTDTQYF. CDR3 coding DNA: TGCGCCAGCAGCTTGGCGGGACTAGCGGGGGGGAGCACAGATACGCAGTATTTT.

For the CDR3, the DNA is TGTGCCAGCAGCCATCAGGGAGGCACTGAAGCTTTCTTT. Its protein product is CASSHQGGTEAFF. The V and J genes are TRBV3-1 (or the pseudogene TRBV3-2) and TRBJ1-1, with D perhaps TRBD1 (5 bases). From germline, CDR1 is LGHDT and CDR2 YNNKEL (reference sequence). Trimming took off 3 bases at V and 4 bases at J, with 9 bases between the two ends. This CDR3 is 13 amino acids long.

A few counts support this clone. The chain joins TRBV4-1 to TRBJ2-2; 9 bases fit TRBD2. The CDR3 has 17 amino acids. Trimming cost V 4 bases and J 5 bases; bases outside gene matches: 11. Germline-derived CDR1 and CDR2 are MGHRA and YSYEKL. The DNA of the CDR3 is TGCGCCAGCAGCCTCTCTGGCGGGGGGGCGATTACCGGGGAGCTGTTTTTT. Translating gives CASSLSGGGAITGELFF.

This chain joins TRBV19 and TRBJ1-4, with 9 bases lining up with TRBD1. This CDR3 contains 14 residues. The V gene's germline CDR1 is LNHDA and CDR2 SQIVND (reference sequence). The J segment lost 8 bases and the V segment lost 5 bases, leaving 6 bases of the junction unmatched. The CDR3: CASSPGTGLEKLFF. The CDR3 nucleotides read TGTGCCAGTAGTCCGGGGACAGGGCTGGAAAAACTGTTTTTT.

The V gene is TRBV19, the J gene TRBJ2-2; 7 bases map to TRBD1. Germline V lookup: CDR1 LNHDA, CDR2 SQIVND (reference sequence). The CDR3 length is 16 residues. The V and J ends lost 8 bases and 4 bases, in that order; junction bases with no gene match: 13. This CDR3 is CASCEGAHGFTGELFF. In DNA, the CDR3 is TGTGCCAGTTGCGAGGGGGCACACGGTTTCACCGGGGAGCTGTTTTTT.

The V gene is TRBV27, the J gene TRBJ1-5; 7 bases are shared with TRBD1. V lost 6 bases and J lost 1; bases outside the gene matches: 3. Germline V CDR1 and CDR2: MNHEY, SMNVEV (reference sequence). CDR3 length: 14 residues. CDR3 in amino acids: CASSPQGSNQPQHF. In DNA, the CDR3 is TGTGCCAGCAGCCCACAGGGGAGCAATCAGCCCCAGCATTTT.

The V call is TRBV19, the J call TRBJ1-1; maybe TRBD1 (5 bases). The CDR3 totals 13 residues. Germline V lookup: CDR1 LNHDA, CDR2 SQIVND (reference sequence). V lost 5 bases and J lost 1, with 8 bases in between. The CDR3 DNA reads TGTGCCAGTAGTTCCGACAGGAACACTGAAGCTTTCTTT. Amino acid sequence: CASSSDRNTEAFF.

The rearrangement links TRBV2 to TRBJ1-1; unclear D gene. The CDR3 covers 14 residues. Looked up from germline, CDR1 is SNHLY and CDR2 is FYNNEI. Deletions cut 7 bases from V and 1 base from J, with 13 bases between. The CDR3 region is CASIGGMRNTEAFF. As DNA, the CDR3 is TGTGCCAGCATTGGAGGGATGAGGAACACTGAAGCTTTCTTT.

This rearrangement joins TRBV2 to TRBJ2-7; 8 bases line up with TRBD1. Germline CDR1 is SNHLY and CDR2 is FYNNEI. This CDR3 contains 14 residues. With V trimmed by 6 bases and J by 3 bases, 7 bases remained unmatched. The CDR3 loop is CASSSDRGGYEQYF. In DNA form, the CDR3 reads TGTGCCAGCAGCTCCGACAGGGGAGGCTACGAGCAGTACTTC.

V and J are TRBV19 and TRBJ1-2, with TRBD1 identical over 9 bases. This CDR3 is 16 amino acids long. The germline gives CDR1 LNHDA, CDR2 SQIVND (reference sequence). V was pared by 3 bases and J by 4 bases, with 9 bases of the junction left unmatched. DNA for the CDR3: TGTGCCAGTAGTATTTCCGGGACAGGGAAGAGCTATGGCTACACCTTC. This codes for CASSISGTGKSYGYTF.

CDR3 nucleotide sequence: TGTGCCAGCAGCTTAAGGGAGCACGGGATCTATGGCTACACCTTC. Amino acid sequence: CASSLREHGIYGYTF. The chain carries TRBV7-2 and TRBJ1-2; D uncertain. Trimming stripped 2 bases from V and 4 bases from J, with 14 bases between. The CDR3 totals 15 residues. Per germline, CDR1 SGHTA and CDR2 FQGNSA.

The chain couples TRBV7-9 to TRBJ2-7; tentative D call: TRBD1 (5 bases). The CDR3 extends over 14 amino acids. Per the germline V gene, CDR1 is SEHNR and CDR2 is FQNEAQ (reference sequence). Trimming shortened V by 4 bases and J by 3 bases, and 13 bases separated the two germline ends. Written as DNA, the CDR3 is TGTGCCAGCAGCTCACCGACAGCGAGCTACGAGCAGTACTTC. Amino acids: CASSSPTASYEQYF.

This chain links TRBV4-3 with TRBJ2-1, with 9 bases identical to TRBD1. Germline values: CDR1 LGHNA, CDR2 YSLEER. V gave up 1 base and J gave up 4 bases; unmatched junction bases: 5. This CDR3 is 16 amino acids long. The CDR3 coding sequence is TGCGCCAGCAGCCAAGCCGTGGGACAGGGATACAATGAGCAGTTCTTC. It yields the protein CASSQAVGQGYNEQFF.

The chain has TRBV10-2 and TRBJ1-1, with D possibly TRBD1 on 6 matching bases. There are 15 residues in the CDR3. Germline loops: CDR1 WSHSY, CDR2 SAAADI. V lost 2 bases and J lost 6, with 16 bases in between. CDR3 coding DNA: TGCGCCAGCAGTGAGCGTCAGGGGAATAGTGCTGAAGCTTTCTTT. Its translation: CASSERQGNSAEAFF.